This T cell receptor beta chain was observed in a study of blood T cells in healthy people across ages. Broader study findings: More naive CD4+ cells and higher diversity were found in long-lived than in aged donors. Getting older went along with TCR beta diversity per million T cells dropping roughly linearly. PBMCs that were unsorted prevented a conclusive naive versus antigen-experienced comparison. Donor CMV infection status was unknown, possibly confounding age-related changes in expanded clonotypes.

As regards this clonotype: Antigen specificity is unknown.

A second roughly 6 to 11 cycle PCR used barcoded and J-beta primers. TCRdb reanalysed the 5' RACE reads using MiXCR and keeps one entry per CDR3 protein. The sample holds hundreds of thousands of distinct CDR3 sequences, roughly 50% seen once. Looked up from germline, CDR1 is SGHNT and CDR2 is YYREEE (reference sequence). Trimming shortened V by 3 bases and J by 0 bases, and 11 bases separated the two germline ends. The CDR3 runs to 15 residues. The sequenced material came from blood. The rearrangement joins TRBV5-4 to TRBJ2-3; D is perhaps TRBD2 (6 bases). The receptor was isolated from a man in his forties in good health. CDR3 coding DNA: TGTGCCAGCAGCTACGCGGGGATTAGCACAGATACGCAGTATTTT. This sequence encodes CASSYAGISTDTQYF.